A selection of T cell receptor beta chains follows, all from one sample in a study of T cells in tuberculosis. Some clones are missing from TCRdb's copy, which holds only in-frame ones; the method was immunoSEQ multiplex PCR. This sample has 25,000 to 40,000 clones, with approximately 90% found just once. The specimen comprised PBMCs, sampled at tuberculosis diagnosis. The receptors originated from an adult with tuberculosis. Both conserved end residues are trimmed from each CDR3. The order of the fields is J gene, CDR3 length, V gene, D gene, CDR3 protein. A D gene is named only where the DNA matches it firmly.

TRBJ2-2,12,TRBV29-1,-,SVKTGANTGELF
TRBJ2-7,12,TRBV6-1,TRBD2,ASTLAGGAYEQY
TRBJ2-2,11,TRBV28,TRBD2,ASISGSAGELF
TRBJ1-5,12,TRBV7-9,TRBD1,ASSLAGQGQPQH
TRBJ1-5,13,TRBV4-1,-,ASSQVTGSNQPQH
TRBJ1-1,13,TRBV6-1,TRBD1,ASSRTGGRVTEAF
TRBJ1-5,12,TRBV30,-,AWSTVSPDQPQH
TRBJ1-1,12,TRBV29-1,TRBD1,SVGTGVYDTEAF
TRBJ2-7,13,TRBV5-4,TRBD1,ASSQDRGRRVEQY
TRBJ1-5,10,TRBV6-1,-,ASTGTGEAQH
TRBJ2-3,12,TRBV9,-,ASSVGGSTDTQY
TRBJ2-5,11,TRBV5-1,TRBD2,ATGGLAGETQY
TRBJ2-7,11,TRBV5-6,TRBD1,ASSVGTGGEQY
TRBJ2-1,13,TRBV29-1,TRBD2,SVHTGTSGGNEQF
TRBJ1-6,12,TRBV5-1,-,ASSLFPAGSPLH
TRBJ2-7,15,TRBV7-2,-,ASSRLGASGTAYEQY
TRBJ1-2,10,TRBV5-4,-,ASSSDSYGYT
TRBJ2-1,13,TRBV5-6,TRBD2,ASSYLAGVGNEQF
TRBJ2-5,16,TRBV12-5,TRBD1,ASGSRLTGTGGQETQY
TRBJ1-2,14,TRBV10-3,TRBD1,AISDGAGQGARGYT
TRBJ2-1,12,TRBV28,-,ASTGPGTHNEQF
TRBJ2-3,12,TRBV9,-,ASSVGRTADTQY
TRBJ1-2,11,TRBV19,TRBD1,ASSIQGAYGYT
TRBJ1-1,9,TRBV6-6,-,ASSRDGRAF
TRBJ1-5,13,TRBV6-1,-,ASSERTPREEPQH
TRBJ1-1,11,TRBV4-3,-,ASSPRNGAVAF
TRBJ2-3,14,TRBV18,-,ASSPTPGVGTDTQY
TRBJ2-5,11,TRBV7-2,-,ASSLYAGGTQY
TRBJ1-2,12,TRBV29-1,TRBD1,SASRTGENYGYT
TRBJ2-7,12,TRBV6-5,-,ASSFSAWEYEQY
TRBJ2-7,12,TRBV5-1,-,ASRQGAATYEQY
TRBJ1-2,11,TRBV5-1,-,ASSLSREGGYT
TRBJ2-5,10,TRBV5-6,TRBD1,ASSQTGLSQY
TRBJ1-2,14,TRBV4-3,TRBD1,ASSPRDRLLNYGYT
TRBJ1-6,18,TRBV21-1,-,ASSRGVPCSPSGYNSPLH
TRBJ1-1,12,TRBV5-1,-,ASSLRTANTEAF
TRBJ1-6,14,TRBV30,-,AWSVRDLIRNSPLH
TRBJ2-5,12,TRBV6-1,-,ASSEVREKETQY
TRBJ2-1,17,TRBV7-9,TRBD2,ASSPSPSGRASSYNEQF
TRBJ1-5,12,TRBV4-1,-,ASSQEGLGQPQH
TRBJ2-3,13,TRBV7-2,TRBD2,ASSLQRGGTDTQY
TRBJ1-6,11,TRBV9,TRBD1,ASNQGANSPLH
TRBJ1-2,11,TRBV13,-,ASSFSSYYGYT
TRBJ2-5,14,TRBV4-3,TRBD1,ASSHRPSGGQETQY
TRBJ2-3,12,TRBV7-3,-,ASSPQGREDTQY
TRBJ1-2,12,TRBV28,-,ASSLQGQNYGYT
TRBJ2-7,10,TRBV5-1,-,ASSLGGYEQY
TRBJ2-3,14,TRBV13,-,ASSPEGGGSTDTQY
TRBJ2-1,10,TRBV5-4,-,ASSLYYDEQF
TRBJ1-1,15,TRBV5-1,-,ASSGGGWGPMNTEAF
TRBJ2-1,13,TRBV6-1,-,ASSEGGGTYNEQF
TRBJ1-1,14,TRBV10-3,-,AIRKPDWTGNTEAF
TRBJ2-1,13,TRBV29-1,TRBD1,SVAGGPGGSNEQF